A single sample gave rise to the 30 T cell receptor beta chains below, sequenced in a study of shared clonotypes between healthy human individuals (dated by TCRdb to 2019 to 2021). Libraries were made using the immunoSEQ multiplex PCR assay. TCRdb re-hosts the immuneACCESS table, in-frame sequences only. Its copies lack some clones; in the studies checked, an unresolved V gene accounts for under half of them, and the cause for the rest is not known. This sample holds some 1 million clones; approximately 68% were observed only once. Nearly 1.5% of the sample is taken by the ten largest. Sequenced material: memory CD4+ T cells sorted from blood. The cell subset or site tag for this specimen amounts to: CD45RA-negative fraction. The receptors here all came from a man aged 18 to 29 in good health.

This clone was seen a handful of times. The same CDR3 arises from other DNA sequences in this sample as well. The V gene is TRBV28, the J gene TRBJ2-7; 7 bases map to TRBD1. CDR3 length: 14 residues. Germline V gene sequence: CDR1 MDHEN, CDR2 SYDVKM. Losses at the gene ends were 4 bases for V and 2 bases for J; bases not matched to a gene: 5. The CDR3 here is CASSSPGQTYEQYF. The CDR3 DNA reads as TGTGCCAGCAGTTCACCGGGACAGACCTACGAGCAGTACTTC.

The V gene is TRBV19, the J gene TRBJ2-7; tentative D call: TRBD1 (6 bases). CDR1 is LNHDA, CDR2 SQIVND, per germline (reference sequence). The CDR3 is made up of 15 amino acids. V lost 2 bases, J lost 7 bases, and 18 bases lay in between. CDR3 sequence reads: CASSIRGGQTGEQYF. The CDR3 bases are TGTGCCAGTAGTATACGGGGCGGACAGACTGGAGAGCAGTACTTC.

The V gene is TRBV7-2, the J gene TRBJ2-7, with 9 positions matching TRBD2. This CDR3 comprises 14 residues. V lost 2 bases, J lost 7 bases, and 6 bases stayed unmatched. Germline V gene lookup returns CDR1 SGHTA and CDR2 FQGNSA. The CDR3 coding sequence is TGTGCCAGCAGCTTATGGGCGGGAGGGGGTGAGCAGTACTTC. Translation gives CASSLWAGGGEQYF. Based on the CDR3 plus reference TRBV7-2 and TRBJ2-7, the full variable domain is GAGVSQSPSNKVTEKGKDVELRCDPISGHTALYWYRQSLGQGLEFLIYFQGNSAPDKSGLPSDRFSAERTGGSVSTLTIQRTQQEDSAVYLCASSLWAGGGEQYFGPGTRLTVT.

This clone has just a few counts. This chain's CDR3 is CASSSGLARLGTDTQYF. The CDR3 nucleotides are TGTGCCAGCAGCTCGGGACTAGCGAGATTAGGCACAGATACGCAGTATTTT. The chain joins TRBV7-2 to TRBJ2-3; 10 bases are a match to TRBD2. Germline V lookup: CDR1 SGHTA, CDR2 FQGNSA. This CDR3 has 17 amino acids. V shed 4 bases and J 1 base; nucleotides not matched to a gene: 8.

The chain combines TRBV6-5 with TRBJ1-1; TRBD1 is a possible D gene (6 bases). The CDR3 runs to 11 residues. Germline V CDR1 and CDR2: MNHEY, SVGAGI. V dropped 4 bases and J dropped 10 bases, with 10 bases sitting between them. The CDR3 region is CASSSTGRAFF. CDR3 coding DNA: TGTGCCAGCAGTTCCACAGGGAGAGCTTTCTTT.

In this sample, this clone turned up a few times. In nucleotides, the CDR3 is TGTGCCAGCAGCCATTCGGCAGATACGCAGTATTTT. Its translation: CASSHSADTQYF. The chain recombines TRBV14 with TRBJ2-3; D remains ambiguous. Trimming took off 3 bases at V and 4 bases at J, with 5 bases between the two ends. Germline V CDR1 and CDR2: SGHDN, FVKESK. This CDR3 is 12 amino acids long.

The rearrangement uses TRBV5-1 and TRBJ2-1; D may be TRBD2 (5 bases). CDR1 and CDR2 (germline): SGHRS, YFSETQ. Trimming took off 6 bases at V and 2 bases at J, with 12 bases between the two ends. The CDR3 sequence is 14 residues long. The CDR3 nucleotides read TGCGCCAGCAAGTCAAGGGAGACCTACAATGAGCAGTTCTTC. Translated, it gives CASKSRETYNEQFF.

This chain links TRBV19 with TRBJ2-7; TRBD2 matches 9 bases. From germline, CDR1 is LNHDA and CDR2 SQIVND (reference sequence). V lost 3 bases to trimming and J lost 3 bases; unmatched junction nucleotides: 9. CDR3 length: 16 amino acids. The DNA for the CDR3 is TGTGCCAGTAGTATTCGTTCGGCTAGCGGGGTCTACGAGCAGTACTTC. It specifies CASSIRSASGVYEQYF.

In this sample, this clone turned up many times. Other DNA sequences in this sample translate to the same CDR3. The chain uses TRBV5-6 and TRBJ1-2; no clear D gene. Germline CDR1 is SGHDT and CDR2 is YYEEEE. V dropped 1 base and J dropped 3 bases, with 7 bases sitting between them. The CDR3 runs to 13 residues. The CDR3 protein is CASSLIRDYGYTF. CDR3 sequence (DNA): TGTGCCAGCAGCTTGATCCGAGACTATGGCTACACCTTC.

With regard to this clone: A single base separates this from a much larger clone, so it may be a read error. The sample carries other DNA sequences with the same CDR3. CDR3 loop: CASSLGQNTGELFF. In nucleotides, the CDR3 is TGTGCCAGCAGCTTAGGACAGAACACCGGGGAGCTGTTTTTT. The chain employs TRBV7-2 and TRBJ2-2; D uncertain. Trimming left V 1 base short and J 1 base short, with 4 bases between. This CDR3 has 14 residues. Germline lookup yields CDR1 SGHTA and CDR2 FQGNSA. Looking up the rest from reference TRBV7-2 and TRBJ2-2 gives the full variable domain: GAGVSQSPSNKVTEKGKDVELRCDPISGHTALYWYRQSLGQGLEFLIYFQGNSAPDKSGLPSDRFSAERTGGSVSTLTIQRTQQEDSAVYLCASSLGQNTGELFFGEGSRLTVL.

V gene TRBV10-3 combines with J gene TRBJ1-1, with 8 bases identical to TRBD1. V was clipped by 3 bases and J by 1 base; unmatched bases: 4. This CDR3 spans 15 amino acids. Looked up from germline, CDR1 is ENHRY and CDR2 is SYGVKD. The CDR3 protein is CAISELDRGNTEAFF. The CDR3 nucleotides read TGTGCCATCAGTGAATTAGACAGGGGGAACACTGAAGCTTTCTTT.

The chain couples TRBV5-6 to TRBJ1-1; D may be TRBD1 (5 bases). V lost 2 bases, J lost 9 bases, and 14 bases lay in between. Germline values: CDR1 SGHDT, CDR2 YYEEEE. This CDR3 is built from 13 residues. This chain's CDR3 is CASSFSTGFQAFF. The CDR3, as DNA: TGTGCCAGCAGCTTCAGTACAGGCTTCCAAGCTTTCTTT.

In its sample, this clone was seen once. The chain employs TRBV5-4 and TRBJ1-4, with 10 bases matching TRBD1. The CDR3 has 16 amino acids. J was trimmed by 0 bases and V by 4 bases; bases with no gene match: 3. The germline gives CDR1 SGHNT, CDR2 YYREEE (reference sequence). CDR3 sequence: CASSPGQGATNEKLFF. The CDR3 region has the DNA TGTGCCAGCAGCCCCGGACAGGGGGCAACTAATGAAAAACTGTTTTTT.

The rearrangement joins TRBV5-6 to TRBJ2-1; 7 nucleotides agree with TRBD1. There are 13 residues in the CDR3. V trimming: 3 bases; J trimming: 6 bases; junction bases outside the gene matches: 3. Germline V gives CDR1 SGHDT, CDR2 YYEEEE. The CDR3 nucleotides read TGTGCCAGCAGCTACGGGACAGCCAATGAGCAGTTCTTC. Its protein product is CASSYGTANEQFF.

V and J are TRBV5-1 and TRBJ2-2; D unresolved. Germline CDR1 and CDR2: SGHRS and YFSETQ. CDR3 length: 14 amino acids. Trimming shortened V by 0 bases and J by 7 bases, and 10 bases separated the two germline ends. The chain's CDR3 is CASSLDQPRGELFF. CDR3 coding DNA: TGCGCCAGCAGCTTGGATCAACCCCGCGGGGAGCTGTTTTTT.

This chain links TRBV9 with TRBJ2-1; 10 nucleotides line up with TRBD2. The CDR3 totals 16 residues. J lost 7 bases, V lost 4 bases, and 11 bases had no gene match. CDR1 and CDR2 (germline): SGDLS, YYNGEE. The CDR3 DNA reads TGTGCCAGCAGCACCCATAGCGGGGGGCCGGGGAATGAGCAGTTCTTC. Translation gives CASSTHSGGPGNEQFF.

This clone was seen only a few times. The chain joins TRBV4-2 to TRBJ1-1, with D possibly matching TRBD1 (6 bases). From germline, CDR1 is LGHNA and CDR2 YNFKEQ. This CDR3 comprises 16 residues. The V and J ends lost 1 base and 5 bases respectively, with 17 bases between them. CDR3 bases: TGTGCCAGCAGCCAAGTAATACAGGGAGGGAAAACTGAAGCTTTCTTT. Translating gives CASSQVIQGGKTEAFF.

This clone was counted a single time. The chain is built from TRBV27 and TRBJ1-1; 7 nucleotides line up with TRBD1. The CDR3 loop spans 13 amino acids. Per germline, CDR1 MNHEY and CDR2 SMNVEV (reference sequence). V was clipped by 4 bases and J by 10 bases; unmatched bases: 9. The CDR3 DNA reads TGTGCCAGCAGTTCCTTGGACAGGAGCGCAGCTTTCTTT. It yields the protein CASSSLDRSAAFF.

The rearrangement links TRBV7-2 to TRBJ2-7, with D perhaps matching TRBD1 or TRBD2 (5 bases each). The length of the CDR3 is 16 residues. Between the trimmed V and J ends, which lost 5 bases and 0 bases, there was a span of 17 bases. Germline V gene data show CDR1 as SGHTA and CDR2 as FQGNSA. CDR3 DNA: TGTGCCAGCAGCCAAGGGGACCATTCTTACTCCTACGAGCAGTACTTC. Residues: CASSQGDHSYSYEQYF.

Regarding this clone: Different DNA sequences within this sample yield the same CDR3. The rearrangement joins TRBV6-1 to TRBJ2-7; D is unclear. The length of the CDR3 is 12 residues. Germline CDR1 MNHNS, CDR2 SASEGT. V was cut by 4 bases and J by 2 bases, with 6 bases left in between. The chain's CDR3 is CASSGQTYEQYF. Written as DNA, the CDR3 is TGTGCCAGCAGTGGTCAAACCTACGAGCAGTACTTC.

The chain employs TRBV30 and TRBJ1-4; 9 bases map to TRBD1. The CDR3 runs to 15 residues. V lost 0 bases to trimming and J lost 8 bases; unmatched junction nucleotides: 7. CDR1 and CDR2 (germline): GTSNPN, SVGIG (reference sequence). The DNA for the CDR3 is TGTGCCTGGAGTGTAGCCGGGACAGGGCGAGAAAAACTGTTTTTT. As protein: CAWSVAGTGREKLFF.

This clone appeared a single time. The CDR3: CASSPRGFEQYF. The CDR3 nucleotides are TGTGCCAGCAGTCCTCGAGGGTTTGAGCAGTACTTC. The V and J genes are TRBV6-5 and TRBJ2-7, with D possibly being TRBD2 (5 bases). Trimming stripped 5 bases from V and 7 bases from J, with 12 bases between. Germline lookup yields CDR1 MNHEY and CDR2 SVGAGI. CDR3 length equals 12 residues.

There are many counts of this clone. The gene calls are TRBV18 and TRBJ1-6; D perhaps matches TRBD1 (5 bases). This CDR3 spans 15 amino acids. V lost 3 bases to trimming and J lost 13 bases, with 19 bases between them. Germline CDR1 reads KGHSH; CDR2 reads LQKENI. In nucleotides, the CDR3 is TGTGCCAGCTCACCTTTAAGGGACGGGCTTGGGCCCCTCCACTTT. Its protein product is CASSPLRDGLGPLHF.

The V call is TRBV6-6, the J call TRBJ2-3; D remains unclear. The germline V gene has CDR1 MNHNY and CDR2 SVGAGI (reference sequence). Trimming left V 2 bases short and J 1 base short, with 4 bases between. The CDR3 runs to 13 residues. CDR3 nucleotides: TGTGCCAGCAGTTACAGGGGCACAGATACGCAGTATTTT. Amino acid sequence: CASSYRGTDTQYF.

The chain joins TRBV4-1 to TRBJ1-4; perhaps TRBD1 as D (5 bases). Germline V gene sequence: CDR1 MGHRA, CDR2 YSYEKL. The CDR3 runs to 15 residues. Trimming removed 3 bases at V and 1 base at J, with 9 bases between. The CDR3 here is CASSQAGLTNEKLFF. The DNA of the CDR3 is TGCGCCAGCAGCCAGGCAGGGCTAACTAATGAAAAACTGTTTTTT.

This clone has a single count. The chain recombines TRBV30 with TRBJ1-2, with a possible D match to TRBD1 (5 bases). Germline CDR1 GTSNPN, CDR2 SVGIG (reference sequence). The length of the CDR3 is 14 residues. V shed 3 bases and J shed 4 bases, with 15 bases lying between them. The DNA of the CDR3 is TGTGCCTGGAGGGATGAGGGACGGTTCTATGGCTACACCTTC. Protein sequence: CAWRDEGRFYGYTF. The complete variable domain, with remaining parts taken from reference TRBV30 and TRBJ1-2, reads SQTIHQWPATLVQPVGSPLSLECTVEGTSNPNLYWYRQAAGRGLQLLFYSVGIGQISSEVPQNLSASRPQDRQFILSSKKLLLSDSGFYLCAWRDEGRFYGYTFGSGTRLTVV.

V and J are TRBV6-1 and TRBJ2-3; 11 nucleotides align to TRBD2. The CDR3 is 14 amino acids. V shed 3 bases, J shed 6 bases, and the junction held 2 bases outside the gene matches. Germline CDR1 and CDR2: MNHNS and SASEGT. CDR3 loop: CASSDWTSGDTQYF. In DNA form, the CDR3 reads TGTGCCAGCAGTGATTGGACTAGCGGGGATACGCAGTATTTT.

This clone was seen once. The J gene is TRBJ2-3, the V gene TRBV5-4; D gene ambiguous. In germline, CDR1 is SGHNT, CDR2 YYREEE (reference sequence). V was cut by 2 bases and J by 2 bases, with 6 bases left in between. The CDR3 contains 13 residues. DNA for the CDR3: TGTGCCAGCAGCTTCCCGTTCACAGATACGCAGTATTTT. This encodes CASSFPFTDTQYF.

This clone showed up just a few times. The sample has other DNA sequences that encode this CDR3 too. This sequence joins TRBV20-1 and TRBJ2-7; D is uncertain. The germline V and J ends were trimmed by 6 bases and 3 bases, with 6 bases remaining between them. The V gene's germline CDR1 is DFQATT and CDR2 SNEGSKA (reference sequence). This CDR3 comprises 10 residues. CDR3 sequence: CSALNYEQYF. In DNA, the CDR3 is TGCAGTGCGCTCAACTACGAGCAGTACTTC.

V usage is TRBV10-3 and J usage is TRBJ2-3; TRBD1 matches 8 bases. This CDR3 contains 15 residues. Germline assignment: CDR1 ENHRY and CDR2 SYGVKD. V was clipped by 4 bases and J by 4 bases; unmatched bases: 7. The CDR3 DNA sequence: TGTGCCATCAGTGCGAACAGGGGGGACGCAGATACGCAGTATTTT. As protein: CAISANRGDADTQYF.